This paragraph covers one T cell receptor beta chain sequence. Its antigen is undetermined. Produced via immunoSEQ multiplex PCR; TCRdb's table is partial and in-frame only. The data contain tens of thousands of clones, approximately 71% of them singletons. This sample was included in a study of vaccination effects on CD4 cells after COVID-19. The CDR3 extends over 16 amino acids. Germline-derived CDR1 and CDR2 are MGHDK and SYGVNS. V gave up 4 bases and J gave up 5 bases; unmatched junction bases: 12. Sequencing was preceded by expansion of antigen-specific CD4+ T cells with viral peptide pools in the ViraFEST assay. An approximately ten-day culture period preceded the isolation of CD4+ T cells. Nobody among the vaccine recipients had prior SARS-CoV-2 infection (nucleocapsid antibodies were negative). IL-2 at roughly 9.7 IU/ml and peptides at about 9.2 ug/ml were added to cultured PBMC, fewer than 2.5 million per well.

Overall study findings and caveats: Marked clonal contraction of infection- and vaccine-induced clones was seen late after vaccination.

The chain employs TRBV25-1 and TRBJ1-2; the match to TRBD1 covers 8 bases. This TCR came from a human donor who received a COVID-19 vaccine. The starting material was CD4+ T cells from PBMCs cultured with HCoV-OC43 spike peptides, obtained before COVID-19 vaccination. The subset denotes: HCoV-OC43 spike overlapping peptide pool stimulation. CDR3 region: CASSGPRGQAPYGYTF. CDR3 nucleotides: TGTGCCAGCAGTGGCCCCAGGGGACAGGCCCCTTATGGCTACACCTTC.